Listed below are T cell receptor beta chains from one sample, sequenced in a study of CD8 T cells in Susac syndrome. TCRdb called the immunoSEQ multiplex PCR reads again in MiXCR, with one record for every CDR3 protein. The sample has over 100,000 distinct CDR3 sequences, 85% to 95% seen once. Material for sequencing was CD8+ T cells from PBMCs. Every receptor here comes from a human donor with Susac syndrome. CDR3s include the opening cysteine and the closing phenylalanine or tryptophan. D genes are given only for firm matches. Size is stated for part of the rows, as once, few or many counts, or as a class when the clone is expanded.

j_call clone_size d_call v_call cdr3_aa cdr3_nt
TRBJ2-5 - - TRBV7-8 CASSAGTPHGETQYF TGTGCCAGCAGCGCCGGGACTCCACACGGGGAGACCCAGTACTTC
TRBJ2-6 - - TRBV5-6 CASSFGSSGANVLTF TGTGCCAGCAGCTTTGGTTCCTCTGGGGCCAACGTCCTGACTTTC
TRBJ1-5 - - TRBV5-1 CASSSGVPNQPQHF TGCGCCAGCAGCTCCGGTGTCCCCAATCAGCCCCAGCATTTT
TRBJ1-6 - - TRBV12-3/TRBV12-4 CASSLTGAYNSPLHF TGTGCCAGCAGTTTGACCGGAGCCTATAATTCACCCCTCCACTTT
TRBJ1-4 once - TRBV20-1 CSARDRDGWEKLFF TGCAGTGCTAGAGATCGGGACGGATGGGAAAAACTGTTTTTT
TRBJ2-1 - - TRBV9 CASRAGANNEQFF TGTGCCAGCAGGGCCGGCGCCAATAATGAGCAGTTCTTC
TRBJ1-2 - - TRBV2 CASSETGMGGGYGYTF TGTGCCAGCAGTGAGACGGGAATGGGCGGAGGCTATGGCTACACCTTC
TRBJ2-3 - TRBD2 TRBV19 CASSSGGGTDTQYF TGTGCCAGTAGTAGCGGGGGGGGCACAGATACGCAGTATTTT
TRBJ1-1 few TRBD1 TRBV19 CASSFGTGNTEAFF TGTGCCAGTAGTTTTGGGACAGGAAACACTGAAGCTTTCTTT
TRBJ2-5 - TRBD2 TRBV3-1 CASSQTWTSGGHKPRVSQYF TGTGCCAGCAGCCAAACATGGACTAGCGGGGGCCATAAGCCCCGAGTGTCCCAGTACTTC
TRBJ1-1 - - TRBV25-1 CASTGPLGHRSEPNTEAFF TGTGCCAGCACTGGCCCGCTGGGACACCGTTCTGAGCCGAACACTGAAGCTTTCTTT
TRBJ2-1 - - TRBV16 CASSQLNGGSSYNEQFF TGTGCCAGCAGCCAATTGAACGGGGGCAGCTCCTACAATGAGCAGTTCTTC
TRBJ1-3 once TRBD1 TRBV5-6 CASRDRASGNTIYF TGTGCCAGCAGAGACAGGGCAAGTGGAAACACCATATATTTT
TRBJ1-2 - - TRBV29-1 CSVEDGYNYGYTF TGCAGCGTTGAAGATGGTTACAACTATGGCTACACCTTC
TRBJ1-2 - - TRBV27 CASSPTGFGASGYTF TGTGCCAGCAGTCCAACTGGGTTTGGGGCGAGCGGCTACACCTTC
TRBJ2-3 - - TRBV9 CASSVEDSPTDTQYF TGTGCCAGCAGCGTGGAGGACAGTCCCACAGATACGCAGTATTTT
TRBJ2-5 - TRBD2 TRBV7-8 CASSLGVAGDSQETQYF TGTGCCAGCAGCTTAGGAGTAGCGGGGGATTCCCAAGAGACCCAGTACTTC
TRBJ2-1 - - TRBV12-3/TRBV12-4 CASSLPGFPEQFF TGTGCCAGCAGTCTTCCTGGGTTCCCTGAGCAGTTCTTC
TRBJ2-7 - TRBD2 TRBV6-5 CASSSRTSGGYEQYF TGTGCCAGCAGTTCCAGGACTAGCGGGGGTTACGAGCAGTACTTC
TRBJ2-7 - - TRBV15 CATSRGGALDSSEEQYF TGTGCCACCAGCAGAGGGGGGGCCCTGGACAGTTCGGAAGAGCAGTACTTC
TRBJ2-2 - - TRBV20-1 CSAREPADTGELFF TGCAGTGCTAGAGAACCTGCCGACACCGGGGAGCTGTTTTTT
TRBJ2-1 - - TRBV29-1 CSVGGNEQFF TGCAGCGTTGGTGGAAATGAGCAGTTCTTC
TRBJ1-2 - - TRBV29-1 CSVVQVDGYTF TGCAGCGTCGTCCAGGTGGATGGCTACACCTTC
TRBJ2-1 - - TRBV29-1 CSVEETTYNEQFF TGCAGCGTTGAAGAGACGACCTACAATGAGCAGTTCTTC
TRBJ2-2 - - TRBV6-6 CALWGAGELFF TGTGCCTTGTGGGGGGCCGGGGAGCTGTTTTTT
TRBJ1-5 - TRBD1 TRBV6-5 CASSSRQGSRNQPQHF TGTGCCAGCAGTTCACGACAGGGGAGTCGTAATCAGCCCCAGCATTTT
TRBJ2-1 - TRBD2 TRBV4-3 CASSPGVSGGGIYEQFF TGCGCCAGCAGCCCCGGGGTCTCCGGGGGGGGCATCTATGAGCAGTTCTTC
TRBJ2-1 - TRBD1 TRBV19 CASSMDRVGSYNEQFF TGTGCCAGTAGTATGGACAGGGTAGGTTCCTACAATGAGCAGTTCTTC
TRBJ2-7 - - TRBV11-2 CASSLNEQYF TGTGCCAGCAGCTTGAACGAGCAGTACTTC
TRBJ1-6 - - TRBV5-6 CASSLGQDDNSPLHF TGTGCCAGCAGCTTGGGCCAGGACGATAATTCACCCCTCCACTTT
TRBJ2-3 - - TRBV7-2 CASSLGPVTDTQYF TGTGCCAGCAGCTTAGGGCCAGTCACAGATACGCAGTATTTT
TRBJ2-1 - - TRBV4-1 CASSQDPERGHPGNEQFF TGCGCCAGCAGCCAAGATCCGGAACGGGGCCACCCGGGGAATGAGCAGTTCTTC